Listed below are T cell receptor beta chains from one sample, sequenced in a study of cytomegalovirus exposure and HLA in healthy donors. The assay was immunoSEQ multiplex PCR, and TCRdb's table has in-frame clones only and misses some. The sample has 200,000 to 250,000 clones, 80% to 95% seen once. Specimen: PBMCs. These receptors were obtained from a woman aged 18-29 years in good health and CMV-seronegative. CDR3s include the opening cysteine and the closing phenylalanine or tryptophan. The D gene is left open where the match is weak. Size is stated for part of the rows, as once, few or many counts, or as a class when the clone is expanded.

len	abundance	d_gene	v_gene	j_gene	CDR3aa	CDR3nt
14	many	NA	TRBV14	TRBJ2-7	CASSLRTELYEQYF	TGTGCCAGCAGCCTACGGACTGAGCTCTACGAGCAGTACTTC
12	few	NA	TRBV2	TRBJ1-1	CASSAPRAEAFF	TGTGCCAGCAGTGCGCCGAGGGCTGAAGCTTTCTTT
15	NA	NA	TRBV28	TRBJ2-1	CASSFWALQGNEQFF	TGTGCCAGCAGTTTTTGGGCCCTACAGGGAAATGAGCAGTTCTTC
15	NA	TRBD2	TRBV5-4	TRBJ2-1	CASSPSGRAGNEQFF	TGTGCCAGCAGCCCCAGCGGGAGGGCCGGCAATGAGCAGTTCTTC
14	once	TRBD1	TRBV6-1	TRBJ1-6	CASSVGQGGSPLHF	TGTGCCAGCAGTGTAGGACAGGGTGGCTCACCCCTCCACTTT
15	NA	NA	TRBV19	TRBJ1-1	CASLNLTGLSTEAFF	TGTGCCAGTCTCAACCTAACAGGGCTGAGCACTGAAGCTTTCTTT
15	NA	TRBD1	TRBV30	TRBJ2-7	CAWSVALDRGYEQYF	TGTGCCTGGAGTGTAGCCCTAGACAGGGGGTACGAGCAGTACTTC
11	NA	NA	TRBV19	TRBJ1-1	CASRGDTEAFF	TGTGCCAGTAGGGGCGACACTGAAGCTTTCTTT
12	once	NA	TRBV7-9	TRBJ1-1	CASTRGGTEAFF	TGTGCCAGCACCCGCGGGGGCACTGAAGCTTTCTTT
14	few	NA	TRBV9	TRBJ2-7	CASSAASRGYEQYF	TGTGCCAGCAGCGCCGCTAGCAGAGGCTACGAGCAGTACTTC
15	NA	NA	TRBV13	TRBJ2-7	CASSLVQGEGYEQYF	TGTGCCAGCAGCTTAGTACAGGGAGAGGGGTACGAGCAGTACTTC
14	NA	NA	TRBV2	TRBJ1-2	CATRRQDTNYGYTF	TGTGCCACCAGAAGACAGGATACTAACTATGGCTACACCTTC
14	NA	TRBD2	TRBV7-2	TRBJ2-5	CASSFIAGAETQYF	TGTGCCAGCAGCTTTATAGCGGGAGCGGAGACCCAGTACTTC
14	few	TRBD2	TRBV6-5	TRBJ2-1	CASSLAGGPNEQFF	TGTGCCAGCAGTTTAGCGGGAGGGCCCAATGAGCAGTTCTTC
17	NA	NA	TRBV15	TRBJ1-1	CATSRDKTGLMNTEAFF	TGTGCCACCAGCAGAGATAAAACAGGCCTAATGAACACTGAAGCTTTCTTT
16	NA	TRBD2	TRBV7-6	TRBJ2-1	CASSSPSGNYDNEQFF	TGTGCCAGCAGCTCGCCTAGCGGGAATTACGACAATGAGCAGTTCTTC
14	NA	NA	TRBV6-1	TRBJ2-7	CASSAQGSNYEQYF	TGTGCCAGCAGTGCCCAGGGCAGTAACTACGAGCAGTACTTC
15	NA	TRBD2	TRBV5-1	TRBJ2-1	CASSEGTSGYNEQFF	TGCGCCAGCAGCGAAGGGACTAGCGGGTACAATGAGCAGTTCTTC
14	NA	TRBD1	TRBV30	TRBJ1-4	CAWSVRDRAGKLFF	TGTGCCTGGAGTGTACGGGACAGGGCAGGAAAACTGTTTTTT
16	NA	NA	TRBV11-3	TRBJ2-1	CASSLGGTSSYNEQFF	TGTGCCAGCAGCTTAGGCGGTACCAGCTCCTACAATGAGCAGTTCTTC
18	NA	NA	TRBV1	TRBJ2-5	CTSSQEKGLAVPLGTQYF	TGCACCAGCAGCCAAGAGAAGGGACTAGCGGTTCCCCTGGGTACCCAGTACTTC
13	NA	NA	TRBV11-3	TRBJ2-7	CASSRDSNYEQYF	TGTGCCAGCAGCCGGGACTCCAACTACGAGCAGTACTTC
12	NA	TRBD1	TRBV19	TRBJ2-7	CASSYSGGEQYF	TGTGCCAGTAGTTACTCAGGGGGAGAGCAGTACTTC
16	NA	TRBD1	TRBV6-1	TRBJ1-5	CASSATGLYSNQPQHF	TGTGCCAGCAGTGCGACAGGGTTATATAGCAATCAGCCCCAGCATTTT
14	NA	NA	TRBV5-5	TRBJ1-5	CASSLVSSNQPQHF	TGTGCCAGCAGCTTGGTATCTAGCAATCAGCCCCAGCATTTT
15	NA	NA	TRBV2	TRBJ2-5	CASRPLRGAQETQYF	TGTGCCAGCCGCCCCTTAAGGGGTGCCCAAGAGACCCAGTACTTC
15	NA	TRBD1	TRBV5-1	TRBJ1-3	CASSNQGAAGNTIYF	TGCGCCAGCAGCAATCAGGGGGCGGCTGGAAACACCATATATTTT
15	NA	TRBD2	TRBV6-5	TRBJ2-2	CASGLAGGMAGELFF	TGTGCCAGCGGTCTAGCGGGAGGAATGGCCGGGGAGCTGTTTTTT
16	once	NA	TRBV19	TRBJ2-7	CASSIGVLGLPYEQYF	TGTGCCAGTAGTATAGGGGTTCTGGGGCTCCCCTACGAGCAGTACTTC
18	once	NA	TRBV27	TRBJ1-1	CASSRTAPGVLSWTEAFF	TGTGCCAGCAGTCGTACGGCCCCCGGGGTACTTTCGTGGACTGAAGCTTTCTTT
17	NA	TRBD1	TRBV9	TRBJ1-1	CASSVEPQGQGFAEAFF	TGTGCCAGCAGCGTAGAGCCCCAGGGACAGGGGTTCGCTGAAGCTTTCTTT
12	NA	NA	TRBV30	TRBJ1-2	CARRRDPYGYTF	TGTGCCCGGAGGAGGGATCCTTATGGCTACACCTTC
15	once	NA	TRBV9	TRBJ2-1	CASSVEQGKASEQFF	TGTGCCAGCAGCGTAGAACAGGGAAAAGCGAGCGAGCAGTTCTTC
15	NA	TRBD1	TRBV28	TRBJ1-1	CASSLRGEGANEAFF	TGTGCCAGCAGTTTACGAGGCGAGGGGGCTAACGAAGCTTTCTTT
17	once	TRBD2	TRBV5-1	TRBJ2-1	CASSLVLAGGAVYEQFF	TGCGCCAGCAGCTTGGTCCTAGCGGGTGGAGCAGTATATGAGCAGTTCTTC
14	NA	NA	TRBV6-1	TRBJ1-2	CASGRTAGDYGYTF	TGTGCCAGCGGTCGGACAGCCGGGGACTATGGCTACACCTTC
14	NA	NA	TRBV28	TRBJ1-2	CASSPVWGYYGYTF	TGTGCCAGCAGCCCGGTATGGGGCTACTATGGCTACACCTTC
13	NA	NA	TRBV28	TRBJ2-7	CASSLPEAAEQYF	TGTGCCAGCAGTTTACCCGAGGCGGCCGAGCAGTACTTC
14	NA	TRBD1	TRBV6-5	TRBJ2-7	CASSFDRDRREQYF	TGTGCCAGCAGTTTCGACCGGGACAGGAGGGAGCAGTACTTC
13	NA	NA	TRBV29-1	TRBJ1-1	CSVETAMNTEAFF	TGCAGCGTTGAAACAGCAATGAACACTGAAGCTTTCTTT
11	few	NA	TRBV4-1	TRBJ2-7	CASSQDSEQYF	TGCGCCAGCAGCCAAGATAGCGAGCAGTACTTC
14	NA	NA	TRBV28	TRBJ2-5	CASNTRIREETQYF	TGTGCCAGCAACACTCGGATTCGGGAAGAGACCCAGTACTTC
13	NA	NA	TRBV5-1	TRBJ1-1	CASSIRGNTEAFF	TGCGCCAGCAGCATTCGGGGGAACACTGAAGCTTTCTTT
14	NA	TRBD1	TRBV7-3	TRBJ1-2	CASSLRGTVYGYTF	TGTGCCAGCAGCTTAAGGGGGACAGTCTATGGCTACACCTTC
16	NA	TRBD2	TRBV13	TRBJ2-1	CASSSQTSGSRYEQFF	TGTGCCAGCAGCTCCCAGACTAGCGGGAGTAGGTATGAGCAGTTCTTC
13	NA	NA	TRBV29-1	TRBJ1-2	CSVDLGRRGGYTF	TGCAGCGTCGATTTGGGTCGGCGGGGTGGCTACACCTTC
13	NA	NA	TRBV6-5	TRBJ2-1	CASSYSILSEQFF	TGTGCCAGCAGTTACTCGATCTTGAGTGAGCAGTTCTTC
16	NA	TRBD2	TRBV13	TRBJ2-7	CASSSGLAGGPGEQYF	TGTGCCAGCAGCTCCGGACTAGCGGGAGGGCCGGGAGAGCAGTACTTC
13	NA	NA	TRBV9	TRBJ2-2	CASSVATTGELFF	TGTGCCAGCAGCGTAGCGACAACCGGGGAGCTGTTTTTT
14	NA	NA	TRBV6-1	TRBJ2-5	CASSEFRGSKTQYF	TGTGCCAGCAGTGAATTCCGGGGTTCAAAGACCCAGTACTTC
15	NA	NA	TRBV5-1	TRBJ2-4	CASSPTRLAKNIQYF	TGCGCCAGCAGCCCTACCCGCCTAGCCAAAAACATTCAGTACTTC
12	once	TRBD1	TRBV9	TRBJ1-4	CASGLGQGDLFF	TGTGCCAGCGGGTTGGGGCAGGGGGATCTGTTTTTT
14	NA	NA	TRBV10-3	TRBJ1-1	CAIDGGPGDGEAFF	TGTGCCATTGACGGCGGGCCAGGGGACGGTGAAGCTTTCTTT
15	NA	NA	TRBV4-2	TRBJ1-2	CASSPLEGANYGYTF	TGTGCCAGCAGCCCCCTAGAGGGAGCCAACTATGGCTACACCTTC
11	NA	NA	TRBV28	TRBJ1-3	CASSFSQGKHF	TGTGCCAGCAGTTTTTCACAGGGAAAGCATTTT
20	NA	NA	TRBV5-1	TRBJ2-2	CASSFLPGSGTPINTGELFF	TGCGCCAGCAGCTTCCTGCCGGGGTCGGGGACACCGATTAACACCGGGGAGCTGTTTTTT
18	NA	TRBD2	TRBV5-1	TRBJ2-7	CASSLSSGRARGTYEQYF	TGCGCCAGCAGCTTGTCTAGCGGGAGGGCCCGAGGCACCTACGAGCAGTACTTC